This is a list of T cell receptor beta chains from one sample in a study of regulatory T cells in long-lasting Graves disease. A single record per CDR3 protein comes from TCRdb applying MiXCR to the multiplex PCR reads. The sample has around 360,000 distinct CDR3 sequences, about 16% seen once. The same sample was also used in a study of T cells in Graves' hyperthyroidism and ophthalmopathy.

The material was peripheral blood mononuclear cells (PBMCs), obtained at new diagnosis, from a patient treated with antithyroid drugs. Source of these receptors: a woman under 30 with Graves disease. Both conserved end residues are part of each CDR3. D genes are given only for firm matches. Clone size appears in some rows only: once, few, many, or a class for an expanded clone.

TGTGCCACCAGTGATCCACAGGGGGCCGAATTAGATACGCAGTATTTT | CATSDPQGAELDTQYF | TRBD1 | many | TRBJ2-3 | TRBV24-1
TGTGCCAGCAGTTGGTTCCGGGACGGTGAAGCTTTCTTT | CASSWFRDGEAFF | . | many | TRBJ1-1 | TRBV27
TGTGCCAGCAGCTTAGCGGGATCAGATACGCAGTATTTT | CASSLAGSDTQYF | TRBD2 | . | TRBJ2-3 | TRBV5-5
TGTGCCACCGCGCGAGGGAGCGGGAAGACTTTCGGACGCTCCTACAATGAGCAGTTCTTC | CATARGSGKTFGRSYNEQFF | TRBD2 | many | TRBJ2-1 | TRBV3-1
TGTGCCAGCAGCCAACATACCTACGAGCAGTACTTC | CASSQHTYEQYF | . | many | TRBJ2-7 | TRBV3-1
TGCAGCGTTGGAGGGGCCACTGAAGCTTTCTTT | CSVGGATEAFF | . | . | TRBJ1-1 | TRBV29-1
TGTGCCACCAGCAGATCCAGGACACCCGCCGGTTTGGAAGCTTTCTTT | CATSRSRTPAGLEAFF | . | many | TRBJ1-1 | TRBV15
TGTGCCAGCAGCGATGAAAGGGGAGCGACGAACGTTAATGAAAAACTGTTTTTT | CASSDERGATNVNEKLFF | . | many | TRBJ1-4 | TRBV2
TGTGCCTGGAGCTTACTAGACACCGGGGAGCTGTTTTTT | CAWSLLDTGELFF | . | many | TRBJ2-2 | TRBV30
TGTGCCAGCAGCCTTATGCCTTGGAATTCACCCCTCCACTTT | CASSLMPWNSPLHF | . | many | TRBJ1-6 | TRBV7-3
TGTGCCAGCAGTTCCGGGACAGTCCATAGCAATCAGCCCCAGCATTTT | CASSSGTVHSNQPQHF | TRBD1 | many | TRBJ1-5 | TRBV28
TGTGCCAGCAGTGATCTAGAGACCCAGTACTTC | CASSDLETQYF | . | many | TRBJ2-5 | TRBV6-1
TGTGCCAGTACCACCGGGACAGGCGCCTTGGCTTTCTTT | CASTTGTGALAFF | TRBD1 | few | TRBJ1-1 | TRBV3-1
TGTGCCACCAGCAGAGATTTAGGGGACAATGAGCAGTTCTTC | CATSRDLGDNEQFF | . | many | TRBJ2-1 | TRBV15
TGCAGCGTTGAAGTGGGGCAGGGAGGTTCTGGGGCCAACGTCCTGACTTTC | CSVEVGQGGSGANVLTF | . | few | TRBJ2-6 | TRBV29-1
TGTGCCATCAGTGAGTGGCCCCTGACAGGGTTTGATTCTCCGGACATATACAATGAGCAGTTCTTC | CAISEWPLTGFDSPDIYNEQFF | TRBD1 | few | TRBJ2-1 | TRBV10-3
TGTGCCAGCAGCCCCGTCGGGACATATGGCGAGCAGTACTTC | CASSPVGTYGEQYF | . | many | TRBJ2-7 | TRBV14